The subject of this entry is one T cell receptor (beta chain). The sample has other DNA sequences that encode this CDR3 too. This sample is part of a study of blood T cell repertoires in COVID-19. Across the whole study: COVID-19 samples collected from the United States, Italy and Spain covered acute and convalescent phases.

The CDR3 totals 13 residues. V shed 9 bases and J 4 bases; nucleotides not matched to a gene: 5. CDR1 and CDR2 from the germline V gene are KGHDR and SFDVKD. Cohorts were assigned according to the clinical history that participants reported. Original processing methods: Scientists estimated how many nucleated cells there were by amplifying reference gene primers. Using immunoSEQ multiplex PCR, the repertoire was profiled, and TCRdb retains in-frame clones only, with some absent. That table gives V, J and clone size, and the DNA gave D and trimming. The table shows approximately 230,000 clones, with around 84% occurring only once.

Sample: PBMCs or T cells enriched from blood (not recorded which). The TCR originated in a man younger than 30 who had recovered from COVID-19. The V and J genes are TRBV24-1 and TRBJ2-7; 10 bases fit TRBD1. CDR3 DNA: TGTGCCACCTCACCGGGACAGGGGTACGAGCAGTACTTC. Amino acids: CATSPGQGYEQYF.